This TCR beta chain was sequenced during a study of cytomegalovirus exposure and HLA in healthy donors. The PCR had 60 Vbeta and 13 Jbeta primers. This table comes from immunoSEQ multiplex PCR, and its TCRdb copy is limited to in-frame clones, with some not included. The sample includes about 130,000 clones, roughly three quarters seen only once; the top ten take about 1.1%. General study results and limits: TRBV6-2, TRBV6-3 and some other V segments were excluded as indistinguishable.

Germline assignment: CDR1 SGHNT and CDR2 YENEEA. The CDR3 is 15 residues long. The V end was cut by 1 base, the J end by 7 bases, with 14 bases between. Worth noting for this clone: What it recognizes is unknown.

There were likely unrecorded immune exposures, though donors were nominally healthy when sampled. The rearrangement links TRBV11-3 to TRBJ1-5; D remains unclear. This clonotype was sampled from a woman younger than 45 in good health and CMV-seronegative. Input material: PBMCs. CDR3 in amino acids: CASSLVREWIQPQHF. Written as DNA, the CDR3 is TGTGCCAGCAGCTTAGTGAGGGAATGGATACAGCCCCAGCATTTT. Combining the CDR3 with reference TRBV11-3 and TRBJ1-5 gives the whole variable domain EAGVVQSPRYKIIEKKQPVAFWCNPISGHNTLYWYLQNLGQGPELLIRYENEEAVDDSQLPKDRFSAERLKGVDSTLKIQPAELGDSAVYLCASSLVREWIQPQHFGDGTRLSIL.